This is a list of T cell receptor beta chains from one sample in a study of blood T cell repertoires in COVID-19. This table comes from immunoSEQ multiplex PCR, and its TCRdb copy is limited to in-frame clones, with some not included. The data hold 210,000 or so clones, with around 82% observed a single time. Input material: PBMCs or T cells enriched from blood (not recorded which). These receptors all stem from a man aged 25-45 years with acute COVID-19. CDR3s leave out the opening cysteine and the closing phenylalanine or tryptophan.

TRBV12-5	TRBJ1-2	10	ASAPGQYGYT
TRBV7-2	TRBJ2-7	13	ASSQGQGGNYEQY
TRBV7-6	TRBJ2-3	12	ASSPSGMAGTQY
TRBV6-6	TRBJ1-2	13	ASSYGRGGDYGYT
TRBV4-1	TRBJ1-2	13	ASSNQGDSNYGYT
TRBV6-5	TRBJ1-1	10	ASSRPGAEAF
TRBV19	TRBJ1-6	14	ASSPRGGGRDSPLH
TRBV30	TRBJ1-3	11	ACHGSSGNTIY
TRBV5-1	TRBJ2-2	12	ASMAGVPTGELF
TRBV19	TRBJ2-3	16	ASIGASGQGGLGDTQY
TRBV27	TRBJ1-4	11	ATSGGGHEKLF
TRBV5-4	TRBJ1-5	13	ASSPGPDSNQSQH
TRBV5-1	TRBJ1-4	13	ASSPGQTTNEKLF
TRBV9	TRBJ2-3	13	ASSVGGVSTDTQY
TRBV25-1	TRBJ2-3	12	ASSNWGDTDTQY
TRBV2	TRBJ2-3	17	ASSEGTGSPFLRTDTQY
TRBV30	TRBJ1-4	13	AWRTGQGRNEKLF
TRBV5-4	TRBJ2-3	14	ASSLVFGGATDTQY
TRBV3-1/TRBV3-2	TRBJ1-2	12	ASSQGQVNYGYT
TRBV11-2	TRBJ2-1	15	ASSSGTVGENYNEQF
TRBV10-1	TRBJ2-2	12	ASSPLAGSGELF
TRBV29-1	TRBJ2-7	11	SVELGGAREQY
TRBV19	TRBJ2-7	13	ASSLDGTGLMEQY
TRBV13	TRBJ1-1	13	ASSDRSKISSGAF
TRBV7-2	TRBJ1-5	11	ASSSRSNQPQH
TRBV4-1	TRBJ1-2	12	ASSQERQNYGYT
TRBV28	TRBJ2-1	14	ASSSPSARGYNEQF
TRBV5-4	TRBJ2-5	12	ASSLRRTEETQY
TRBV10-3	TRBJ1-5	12	AISEVSGGQPQH
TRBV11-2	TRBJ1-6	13	ASSLSREINSPLH
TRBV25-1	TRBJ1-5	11	ASSGRGNQPQH
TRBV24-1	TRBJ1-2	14	ATSDGWTEANYGYT
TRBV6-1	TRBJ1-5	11	ASSEATPRPQH